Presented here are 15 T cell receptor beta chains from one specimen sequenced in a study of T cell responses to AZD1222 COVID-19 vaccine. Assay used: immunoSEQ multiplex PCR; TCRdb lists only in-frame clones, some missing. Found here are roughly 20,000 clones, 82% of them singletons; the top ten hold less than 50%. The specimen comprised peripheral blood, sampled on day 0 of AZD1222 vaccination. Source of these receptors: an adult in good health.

CDR3 DNA sequence: TGTGCCAGCAAATCCCGGGACAGGGAAGGGCCCCAGCATTTT. It specifies CASKSRDREGPQHF. The V and J genes are TRBV7-8 and TRBJ1-5; 9 positions match TRBD1. This CDR3 contains 14 residues. From germline, CDR1 is SGHVS and CDR2 FQNEAQ. The V gene end was trimmed by 7 bases and the J gene end by 9 bases; junction bases not matched to a gene: 10.

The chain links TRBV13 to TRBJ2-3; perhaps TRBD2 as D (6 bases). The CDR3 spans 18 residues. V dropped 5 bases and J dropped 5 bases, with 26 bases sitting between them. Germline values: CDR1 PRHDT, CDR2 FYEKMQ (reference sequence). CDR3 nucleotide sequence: TGTGCCAGCAGCCCCAGTGGGGGAGGAGATCACAATCAAGATACGCAGTATTTT. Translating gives CASSPSGGGDHNQDTQYF.

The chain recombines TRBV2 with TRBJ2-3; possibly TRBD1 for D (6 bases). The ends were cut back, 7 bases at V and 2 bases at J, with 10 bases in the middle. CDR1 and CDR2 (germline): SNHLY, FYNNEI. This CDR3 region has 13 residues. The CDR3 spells CASNGQYTDTQYF. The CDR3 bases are TGTGCCAGCAATGGACAGTACACAGATACGCAGTATTTT.

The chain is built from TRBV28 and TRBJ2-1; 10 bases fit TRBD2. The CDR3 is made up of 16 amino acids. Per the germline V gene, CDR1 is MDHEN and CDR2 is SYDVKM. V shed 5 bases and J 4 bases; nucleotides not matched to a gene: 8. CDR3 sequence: CASSPGGAGGYNEQFF. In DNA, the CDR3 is TGTGCCAGCAGTCCCGGGGGAGCGGGAGGGTACAATGAGCAGTTCTTC.

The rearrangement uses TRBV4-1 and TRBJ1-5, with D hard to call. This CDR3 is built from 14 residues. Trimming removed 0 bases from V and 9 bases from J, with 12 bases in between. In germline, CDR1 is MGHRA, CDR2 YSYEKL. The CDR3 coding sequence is TGCGCCAGCAGCCAAGAGGTGGGCCGGGGGCCCCAGCATTTT. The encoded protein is CASSQEVGRGPQHF.

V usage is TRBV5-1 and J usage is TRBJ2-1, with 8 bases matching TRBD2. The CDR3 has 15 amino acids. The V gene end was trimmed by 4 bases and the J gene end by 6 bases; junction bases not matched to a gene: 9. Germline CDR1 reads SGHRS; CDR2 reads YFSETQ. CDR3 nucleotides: TGCGCCAGCAGCCAGAGCGGGAGCTTAGGCAATGAGCAGTTCTTC. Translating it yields CASSQSGSLGNEQFF.

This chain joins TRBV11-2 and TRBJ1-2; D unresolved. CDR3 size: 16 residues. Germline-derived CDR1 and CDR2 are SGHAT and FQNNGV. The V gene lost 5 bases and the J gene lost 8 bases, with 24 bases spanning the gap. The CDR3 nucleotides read TGTGCCAGCAGCCCCTCTCTTAGGGATGGAGCTCGGGGCTACACCTTC. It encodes CASSPSLRDGARGYTF.

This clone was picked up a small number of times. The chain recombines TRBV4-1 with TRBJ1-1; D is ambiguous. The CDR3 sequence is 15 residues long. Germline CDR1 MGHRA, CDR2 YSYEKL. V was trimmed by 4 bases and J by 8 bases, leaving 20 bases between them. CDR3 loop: CASSPYNQEIPEAFF. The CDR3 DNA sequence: TGCGCCAGCAGCCCCTACAATCAGGAGATCCCCGAAGCTTTCTTT.

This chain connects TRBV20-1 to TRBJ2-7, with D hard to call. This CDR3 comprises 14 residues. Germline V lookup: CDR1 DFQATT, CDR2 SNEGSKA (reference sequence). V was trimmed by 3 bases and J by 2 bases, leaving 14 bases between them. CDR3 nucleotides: TGCAGTGCTAGTGCTTCTCTACCAGCCTACGAGCAGTACTTC. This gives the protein CSASASLPAYEQYF.

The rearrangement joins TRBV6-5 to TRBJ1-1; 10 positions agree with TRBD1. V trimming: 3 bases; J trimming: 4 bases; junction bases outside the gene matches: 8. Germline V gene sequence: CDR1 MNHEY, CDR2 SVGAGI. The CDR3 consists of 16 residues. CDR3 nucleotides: TGTGCCAGCAGTTATGGGACAGGGGATTTTATCACTGAAGCTTTCTTT. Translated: CASSYGTGDFITEAFF.

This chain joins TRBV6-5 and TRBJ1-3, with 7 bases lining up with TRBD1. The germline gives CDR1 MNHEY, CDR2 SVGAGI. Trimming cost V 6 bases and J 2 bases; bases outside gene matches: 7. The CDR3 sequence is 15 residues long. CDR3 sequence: CASRFYGTAGNTIYF. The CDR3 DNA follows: TGTGCCAGCAGGTTTTACGGGACAGCTGGAAACACCATATATTTT.

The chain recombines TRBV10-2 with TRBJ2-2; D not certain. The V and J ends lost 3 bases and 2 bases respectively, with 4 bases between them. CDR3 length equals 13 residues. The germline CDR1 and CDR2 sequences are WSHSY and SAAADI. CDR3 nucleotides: TGCGCCAGCAGTGACCTTAACACCGGGGAGCTGTTTTTT. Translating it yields CASSDLNTGELFF.

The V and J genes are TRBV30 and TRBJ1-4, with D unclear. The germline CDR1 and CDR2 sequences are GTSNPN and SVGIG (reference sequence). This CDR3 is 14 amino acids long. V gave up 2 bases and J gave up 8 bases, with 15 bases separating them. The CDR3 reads CAWSRAILGEKLFF. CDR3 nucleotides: TGTGCCTGGAGTAGGGCCATCCTGGGAGAAAAACTGTTTTTT.

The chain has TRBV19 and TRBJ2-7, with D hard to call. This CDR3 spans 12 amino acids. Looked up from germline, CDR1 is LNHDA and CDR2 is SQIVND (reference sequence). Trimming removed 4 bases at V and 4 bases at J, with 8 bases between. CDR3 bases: TGTGCCAGTAGTACCCAAAGTTACGAGCAGTACTTC. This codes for CASSTQSYEQYF.

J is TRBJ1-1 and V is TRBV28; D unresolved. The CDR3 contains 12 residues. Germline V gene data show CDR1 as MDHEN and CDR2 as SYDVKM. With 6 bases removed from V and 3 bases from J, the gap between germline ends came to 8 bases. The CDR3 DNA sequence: TGTGCCAGCAGGGACGGAGACACTGAAGCTTTCTTT. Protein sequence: CASRDGDTEAFF. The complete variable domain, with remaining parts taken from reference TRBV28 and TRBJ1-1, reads DVKVTQSSRYLVKRTGEKVFLECVQDMDHENMFWYRQDPGLGLRLIYFSYDVKMKEKGDIPEGYSVSREKKERFSLILESASTNQTSMYLCASRDGDTEAFFGQGTRLTVV.